This is a list of T cell receptor beta chains from one sample in a study of T-cell reconstitution after alpha-beta-depleted transplantation in children. TCRdb re-analysed the PCR reads in MiXCR, keeping a single row per CDR3 protein. This sample has approximately 350,000 distinct CDR3 sequences, with approximately 12% found just once. The material was PBMCs, obtained from the stem cell graft. Receptors originate from a human donor who donated a stem cell graft to a child with Fanconi anemia. Both conserved end residues are part of each CDR3. D genes are given only for firm matches. A clone size is listed for some rows: how often the clone was seen (once, few, many), or a class if it is expanded.

NA TRBJ1-1 few TRBV5-1 TGCGCCAGCAGCTTTGCCTTAAGCATGAACACTGAAGCTTTCTTT CASSFALSMNTEAFF
NA TRBJ2-1 few TRBV4-3 TGCGCCAGCAGCGACGGGGGGCGGAATGAGCAGTTCTTC CASSDGGRNEQFF
NA TRBJ2-7 few TRBV11-2 TGTGCCAGCAGCTTACTCACGGCGGGCTACGAGCAGTACTTC CASSLLTAGYEQYF
NA TRBJ2-6 many TRBV28 TGTGCCAGCAGTTTTTTTGGGGCTGGGGCCAACGTCCTGACTTTC CASSFFGAGANVLTF
NA TRBJ2-2 once TRBV12-3/TRBV12-4 TGTGCCAGCATGGCCCAGGGTACCACCGGGGAGCTGTTTTTT CASMAQGTTGELFF
NA TRBJ1-2 NA TRBV4-3 TGCGCCAGCAGCCAAGATATAGGGTATGGCTACACCTTC CASSQDIGYGYTF
NA TRBJ2-1 NA TRBV3-1 TGTGCCAGCAGCCAGCGGCAGGCCCTCTCCTACAATGAGCAGTTCTTC CASSQRQALSYNEQFF
NA TRBJ1-5 few TRBV29-1 TGCAGCGTGGGTAGCGGTGATCAGCCCCAGCATTTT CSVGSGDQPQHF
TRBD1 TRBJ2-7 NA TRBV5-6 TGTGCCAGCAGCCGAGGGACAGCAAACTACGAGCAGTACTTC CASSRGTANYEQYF
TRBD2 TRBJ2-2 many TRBV6-4 TGTGCCAGCAGTGAGTCAGCGGGGGGGCCGAACACCGGGGAGCTGTTTTTT CASSESAGGPNTGELFF
NA TRBJ1-1 many TRBV4-3 TGCGCCAGCAGCCAAGATTACGTGAACACTGAAGCTTTCTTT CASSQDYVNTEAFF
NA TRBJ2-1 many TRBV5-1 TGCGCCAGCAGCTTCCAGGGCAATGAGCAGTTCTTC CASSFQGNEQFF
NA TRBJ1-6 many TRBV13 TGTGCCAGCAGTCTCCAAGGTTTTCGGGGACCCCTCCACTTT CASSLQGFRGPLHF
TRBD1 TRBJ1-3 NA TRBV20-1 TGCAGTGCTTTGGACAGGGCCGGAAACACCATATATTTT CSALDRAGNTIYF
TRBD1 TRBJ1-2 NA TRBV13 TGTGCCAGCAGCTTAGAGGGGGCTGGTGGCTACACCTTC CASSLEGAGGYTF
NA TRBJ1-1 few TRBV4-2 TGTGCCAGCAGCCAAGATGATCGGGCGAACACTGAAGCTTTCTTT CASSQDDRANTEAFF
NA TRBJ2-2 NA TRBV2 TGTGCCAGCAGTGCCCTACGGATGAACACCGGGGAGCTGTTTTTT CASSALRMNTGELFF
NA TRBJ2-1 many TRBV7-2 TGTGCCAGCAGCTTAGGCCCAGCCTACAATGAGCAGTTCTTC CASSLGPAYNEQFF
NA TRBJ2-1 NA TRBV15 TGTGCCACCGGGACTCGTACTTTCAATGAGCAGTTCTTC CATGTRTFNEQFF
NA TRBJ2-1 many TRBV5-6 TGTGCCAGCAGCCTTACTGGGACAAGTTACAATGAGCAGTTCTTC CASSLTGTSYNEQFF